A selection of T cell receptor beta chains follows, all from one sample in a study of shared clonotypes between healthy human individuals. Clones were sequenced by immunoSEQ multiplex PCR, and TCRdb holds only the in-frame ones, with some missing. Here the sample spans 450,000 to 600,000 clones, 65% to 80% being singletons. The sample taken for sequencing was PBMCs. All receptors derive from a woman aged 35 to 49 in good health. Some clones in this sample may be carry-over from other donors' samples. Each CDR3 is given without its conserved first and last residue.

TRBJ2-1 TRBV4-1 ASSHGIRYNEQF
TRBJ2-5 TRBV19 ASSLEGTFCETQY
TRBJ2-2 TRBV6-5 ASSYGGPVTGELF
TRBJ2-1 TRBV7-9 ASSLASYNEQF
TRBJ1-2 TRBV30 AWSPSGNGYT
NA TRBV28 ASSFGSGEQY
TRBJ2-5 TRBV28 ASGVGETQY
TRBJ1-1 TRBV30 AWSTGLNTEAF
TRBJ2-6 TRBV25-1 ASSEQGRGANVLT
TRBJ2-1 TRBV5-4 ASSPLAGSYNEQF
TRBJ1-6 TRBV11-2 ASSLALTGNNSPLH
TRBJ2-3 TRBV7-2 ASSSRTGSTDTQY
TRBJ1-2 TRBV7-2 ASSPRTGFGYT
TRBJ2-1 TRBV25-1 ASTRDDGYNEQF
TRBJ2-3 TRBV28 ASSFLAGGTDTQY
TRBJ1-3 TRBV7-2 ASSLAGAGNTIY
TRBJ2-3 TRBV27 ASSLAAGGLLTDTQY
TRBJ2-2 TRBV6-1 ASSGRSMTGELF
TRBJ1-5 TRBV5-1 ASSATGGAGQPQH
TRBJ2-7 TRBV27 ASSLGWDSSYEQY
TRBJ2-3 TRBV5-3 ASSLAGRFTDTQY
TRBJ2-3 TRBV30 AASGGVDTQY
TRBJ2-1 TRBV2 ASTEGLAGDEQF
TRBJ1-1 TRBV16 ASSQSLSRNTEAF
TRBJ1-1 TRBV28 ASSLFRTGGTATEAF
TRBJ2-7 TRBV29-1 SVEGQLAYEQY
TRBJ1-5 TRBV6-1 ASSERAAYSNQPQH
TRBJ2-6 TRBV5-7 ASSRSCVQSRANVLT
TRBJ1-3 TRBV30 AWSSSGNTIY
TRBJ1-5 TRBV6-6 ASSYGGRPQH
TRBJ2-7 TRBV5-4 ASSPTRTSYEQY
TRBJ2-2 TRBV7-9 ASSLVQGPAGELF
TRBJ2-2 TRBV11-2 ASSPGLVANTGELF
TRBJ1-3 TRBV6-5 ASSQTRTPGNTIY
TRBJ1-6 TRBV30 ASLRGPNSPLH
TRBJ2-1 TRBV14 ASSQLSIDEQF
TRBJ2-7 TRBV5-1 ASSLGGQASAYEQY
TRBJ2-7 TRBV27 ASSLRFGQMSSYEQY
TRBJ2-7 TRBV12-5 AASGSPGRKTYEQY
TRBJ2-7 TRBV4-1 ASSQGPGEFYEQY
TRBJ2-1 TRBV28 ASTPAGTSDNEQF
TRBJ1-5 TRBV27 ASSLYPEWNQPQH
TRBJ2-2 TRBV10-1 ASRGLLNTGELF
TRBJ2-5 TRBV28 ASSFVGGRETQY
TRBJ2-7 TRBV29-1 SVLAPYEQY
TRBJ2-5 TRBV19 ASSGGRQETQY
TRBJ1-2 TRBV10-1 ASSESPLDRGGYT
TRBJ1-2 TRBV28 ASSLTLARGEYGYT